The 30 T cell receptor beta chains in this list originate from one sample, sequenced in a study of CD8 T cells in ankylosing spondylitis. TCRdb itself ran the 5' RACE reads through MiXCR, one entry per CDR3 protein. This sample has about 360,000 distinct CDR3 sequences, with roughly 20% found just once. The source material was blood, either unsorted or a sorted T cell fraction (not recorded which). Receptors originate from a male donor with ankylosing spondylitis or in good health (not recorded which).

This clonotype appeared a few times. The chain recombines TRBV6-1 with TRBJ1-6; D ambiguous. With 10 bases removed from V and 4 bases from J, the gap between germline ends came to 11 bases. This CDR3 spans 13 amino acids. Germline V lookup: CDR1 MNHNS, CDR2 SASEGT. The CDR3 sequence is CATAWEYNSPLHF. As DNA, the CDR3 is TGTGCCACCGCGTGGGAGTATAATTCACCCCTCCACTTT.

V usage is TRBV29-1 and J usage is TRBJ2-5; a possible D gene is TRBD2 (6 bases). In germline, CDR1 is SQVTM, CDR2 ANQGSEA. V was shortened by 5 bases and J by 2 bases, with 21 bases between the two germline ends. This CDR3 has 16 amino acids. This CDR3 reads CSVSLAGSGYQETQYF. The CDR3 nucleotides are TGCAGCGTTAGTCTGGCGGGGAGCGGGTATCAAGAGACCCAGTACTTC.

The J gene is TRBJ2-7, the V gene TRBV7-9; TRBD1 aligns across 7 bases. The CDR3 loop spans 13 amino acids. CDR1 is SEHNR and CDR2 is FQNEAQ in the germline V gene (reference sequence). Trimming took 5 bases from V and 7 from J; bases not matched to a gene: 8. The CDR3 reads CASSPWTGGEQYF. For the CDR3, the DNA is TGTGCCAGCAGCCCGTGGACAGGCGGAGAGCAGTACTTC.

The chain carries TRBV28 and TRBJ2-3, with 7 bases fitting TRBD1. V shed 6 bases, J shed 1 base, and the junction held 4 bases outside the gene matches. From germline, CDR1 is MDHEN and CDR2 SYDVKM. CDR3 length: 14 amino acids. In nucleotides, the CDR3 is TGTGCCAGCAGGCTAACAGGGGGCACAGATACGCAGTATTTT. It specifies CASRLTGGTDTQYF.

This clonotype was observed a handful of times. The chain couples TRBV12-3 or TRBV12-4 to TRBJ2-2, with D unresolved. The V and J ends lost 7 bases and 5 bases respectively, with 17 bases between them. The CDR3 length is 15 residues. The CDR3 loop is CASNVGREGTGELFF. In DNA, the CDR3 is TGTGCCAGCAACGTCGGGCGTGAAGGAACCGGGGAGCTGTTTTTT.

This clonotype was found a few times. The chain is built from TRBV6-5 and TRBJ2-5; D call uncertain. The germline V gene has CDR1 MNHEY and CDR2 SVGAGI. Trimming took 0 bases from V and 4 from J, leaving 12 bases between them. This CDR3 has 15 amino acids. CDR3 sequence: CASSYSGPPGETQYF. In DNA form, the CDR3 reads TGTGCCAGCAGTTACTCTGGACCCCCAGGAGAGACCCAGTACTTC.

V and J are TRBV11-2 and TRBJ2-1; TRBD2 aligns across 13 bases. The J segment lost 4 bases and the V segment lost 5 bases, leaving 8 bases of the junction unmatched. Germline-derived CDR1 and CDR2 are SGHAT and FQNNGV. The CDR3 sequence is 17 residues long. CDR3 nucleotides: TGTGCCAGCAGCCCCACCGGGACTAGCGGGGAGTACAATGAGCAGTTCTTC. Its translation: CASSPTGTSGEYNEQFF.

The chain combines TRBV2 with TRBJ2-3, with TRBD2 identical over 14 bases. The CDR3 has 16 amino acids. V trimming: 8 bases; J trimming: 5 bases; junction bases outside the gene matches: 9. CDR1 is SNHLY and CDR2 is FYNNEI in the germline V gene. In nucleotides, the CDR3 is TGTGCCAGCCGAAGACTAGCGGGGGGGCAAGGAGATACGCAGTATTTT. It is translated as CASRRLAGGQGDTQYF.

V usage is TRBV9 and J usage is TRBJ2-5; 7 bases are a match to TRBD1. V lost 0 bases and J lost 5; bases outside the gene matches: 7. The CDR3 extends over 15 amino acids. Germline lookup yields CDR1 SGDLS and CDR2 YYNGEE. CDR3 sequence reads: CASSVDRGVFETQYF. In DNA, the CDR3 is TGTGCCAGCAGCGTAGACAGGGGAGTGTTTGAGACCCAGTACTTC.

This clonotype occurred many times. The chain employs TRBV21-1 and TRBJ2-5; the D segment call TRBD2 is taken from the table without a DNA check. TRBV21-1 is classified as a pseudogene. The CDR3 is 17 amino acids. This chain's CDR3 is CASSQNILAVNQETQYF. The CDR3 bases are TGTGCCAGCAGCCAAAACATCCTAGCTGTAAACCAAGAGACCCAGTACTTC.

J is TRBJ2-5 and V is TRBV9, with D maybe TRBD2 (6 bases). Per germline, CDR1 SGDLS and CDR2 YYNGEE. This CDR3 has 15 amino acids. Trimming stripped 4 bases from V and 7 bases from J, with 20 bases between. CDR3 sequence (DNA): TGTGCCAGCAGCCCAGACGTCGGGGGTGGCTGGACCCAGTACTTC. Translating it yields CASSPDVGGGWTQYF.

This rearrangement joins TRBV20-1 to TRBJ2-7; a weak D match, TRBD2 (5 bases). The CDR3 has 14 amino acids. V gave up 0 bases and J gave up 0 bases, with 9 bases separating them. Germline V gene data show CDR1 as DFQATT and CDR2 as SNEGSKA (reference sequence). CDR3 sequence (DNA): TGCAGTGCTAGAGAAACTGGGAGCTCCTACGAGCAGTACTTC. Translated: CSARETGSSYEQYF.

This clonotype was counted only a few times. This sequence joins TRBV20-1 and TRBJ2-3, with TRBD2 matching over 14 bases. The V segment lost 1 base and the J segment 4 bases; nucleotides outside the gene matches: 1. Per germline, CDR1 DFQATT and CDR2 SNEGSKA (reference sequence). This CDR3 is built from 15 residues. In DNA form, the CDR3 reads TGCAGTGCTAGAGGACTAGCGGGGGGGCCAGATACGCAGTATTTT. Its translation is CSARGLAGGPDTQYF.

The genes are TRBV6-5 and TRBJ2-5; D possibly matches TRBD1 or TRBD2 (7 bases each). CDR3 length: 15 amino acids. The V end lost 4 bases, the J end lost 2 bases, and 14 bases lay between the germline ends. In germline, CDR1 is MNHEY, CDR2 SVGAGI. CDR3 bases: TGTGCCAGCAGTTTCGCCAGGGGGGGGCAAGAGACCCAGTACTTC. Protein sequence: CASSFARGGQETQYF.

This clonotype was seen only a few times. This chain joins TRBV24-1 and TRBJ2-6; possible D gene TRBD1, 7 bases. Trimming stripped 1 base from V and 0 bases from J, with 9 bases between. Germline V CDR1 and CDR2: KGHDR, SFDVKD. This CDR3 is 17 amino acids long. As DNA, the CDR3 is TGTGCCACCAGTGATTTCCAGGGGGGCTCTGGGGCCAACGTCCTGACTTTC. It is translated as CATSDFQGGSGANVLTF.

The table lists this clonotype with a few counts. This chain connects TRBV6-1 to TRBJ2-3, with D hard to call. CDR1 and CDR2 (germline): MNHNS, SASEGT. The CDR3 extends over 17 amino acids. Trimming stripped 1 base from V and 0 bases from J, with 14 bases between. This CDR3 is CASSEGPMGSSTDTQYF. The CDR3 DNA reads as TGTGCCAGCAGTGAAGGCCCCATGGGCAGTAGCACAGATACGCAGTATTTT.

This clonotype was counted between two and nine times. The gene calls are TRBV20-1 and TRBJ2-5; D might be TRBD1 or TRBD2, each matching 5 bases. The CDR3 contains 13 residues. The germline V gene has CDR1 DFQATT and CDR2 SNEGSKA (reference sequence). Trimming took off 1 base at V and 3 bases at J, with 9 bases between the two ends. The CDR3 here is CSARVVGEETQYF. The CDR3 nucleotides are TGCAGTGCTAGAGTGGTGGGGGAAGAGACCCAGTACTTC.

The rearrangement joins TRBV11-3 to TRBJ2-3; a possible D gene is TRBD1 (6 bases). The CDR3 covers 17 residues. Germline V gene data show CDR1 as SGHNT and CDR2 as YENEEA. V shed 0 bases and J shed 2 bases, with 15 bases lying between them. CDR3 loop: CASSLDLPGAITDTQYF. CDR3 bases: TGTGCCAGCAGCTTAGATCTCCCAGGGGCCATCACAGATACGCAGTATTTT. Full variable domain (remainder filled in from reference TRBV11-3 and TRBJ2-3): EAGVVQSPRYKIIEKKQPVAFWCNPISGHNTLYWYLQNLGQGPELLIRYENEEAVDDSQLPKDRFSAERLKGVDSTLKIQPAELGDSAVYLCASSLDLPGAITDTQYFGPGTRLTVL.

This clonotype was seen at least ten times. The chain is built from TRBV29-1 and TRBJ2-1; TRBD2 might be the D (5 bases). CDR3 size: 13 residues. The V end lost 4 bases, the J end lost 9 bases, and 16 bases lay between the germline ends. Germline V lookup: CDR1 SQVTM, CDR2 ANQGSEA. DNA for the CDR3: TGCAGCGTTGTGCCGATTCTCGGAGGTGAGCAGTTCTTC. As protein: CSVVPILGGEQFF.

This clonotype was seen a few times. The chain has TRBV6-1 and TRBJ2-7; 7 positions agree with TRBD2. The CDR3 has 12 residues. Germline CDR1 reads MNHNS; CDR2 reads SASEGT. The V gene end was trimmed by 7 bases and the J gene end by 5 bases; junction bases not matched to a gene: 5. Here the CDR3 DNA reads TGTGCCAGCACGATGGGAGGGGACGAGCAGTACTTC. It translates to CASTMGGDEQYF.

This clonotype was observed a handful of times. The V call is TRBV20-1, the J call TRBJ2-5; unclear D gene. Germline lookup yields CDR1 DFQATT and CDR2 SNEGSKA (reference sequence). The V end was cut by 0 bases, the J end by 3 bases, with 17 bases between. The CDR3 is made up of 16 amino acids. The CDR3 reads CSARDGGTRLKETQYF. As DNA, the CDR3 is TGCAGTGCTAGAGACGGCGGCACCCGACTCAAAGAGACCCAGTACTTC.

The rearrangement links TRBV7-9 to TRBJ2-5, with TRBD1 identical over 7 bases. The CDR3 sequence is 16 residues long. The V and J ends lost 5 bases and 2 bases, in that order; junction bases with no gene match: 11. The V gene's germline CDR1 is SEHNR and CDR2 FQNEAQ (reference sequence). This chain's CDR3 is CASSTLNRDSQETQYF. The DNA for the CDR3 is TGTGCCAGCAGCACCCTGAACCGGGACAGTCAAGAGACCCAGTACTTC. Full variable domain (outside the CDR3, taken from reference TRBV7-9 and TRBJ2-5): DTGVSQNPRHKITKRGQNVTFRCDPISEHNRLYWYRQTLGQGPEFLTYFQNEAQLEKSRLLSDRFSAERPKGSFSTLEIQRTEQGDSAMYLCASSTLNRDSQETQYFGPGTRLLVL.

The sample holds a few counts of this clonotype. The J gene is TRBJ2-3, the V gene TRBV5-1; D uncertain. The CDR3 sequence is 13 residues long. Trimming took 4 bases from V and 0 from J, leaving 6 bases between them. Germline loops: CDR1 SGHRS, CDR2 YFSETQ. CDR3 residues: CASSAYSTDTQYF. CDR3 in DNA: TGCGCCAGCAGCGCGTATAGCACAGATACGCAGTATTTT.

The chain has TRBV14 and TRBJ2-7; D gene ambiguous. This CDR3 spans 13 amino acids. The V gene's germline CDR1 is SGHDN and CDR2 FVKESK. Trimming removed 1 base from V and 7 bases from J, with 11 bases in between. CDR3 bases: TGTGCCAGCAGCCAAGGGCCTCTGGGGGAGCAGTACTTC. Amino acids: CASSQGPLGEQYF.

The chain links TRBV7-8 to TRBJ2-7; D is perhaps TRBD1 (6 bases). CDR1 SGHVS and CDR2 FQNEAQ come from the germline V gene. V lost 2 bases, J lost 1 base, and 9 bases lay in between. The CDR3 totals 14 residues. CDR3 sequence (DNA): TGTGCCAGCAGCTTACAAGGGGGTTCCTACGAGCAGTACTTC. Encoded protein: CASSLQGGSYEQYF.

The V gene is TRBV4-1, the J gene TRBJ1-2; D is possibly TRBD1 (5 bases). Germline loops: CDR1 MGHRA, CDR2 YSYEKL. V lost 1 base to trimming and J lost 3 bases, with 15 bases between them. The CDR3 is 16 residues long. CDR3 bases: TGCGCCAGCAGCCAAGCACCGGGACGTATACACTATGGCTACACCTTC. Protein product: CASSQAPGRIHYGYTF.

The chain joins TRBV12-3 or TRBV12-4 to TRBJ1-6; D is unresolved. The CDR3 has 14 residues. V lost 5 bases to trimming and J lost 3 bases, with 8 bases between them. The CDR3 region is CASSPSVYNSPLHF. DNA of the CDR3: TGTGCCAGCAGTCCGTCGGTCTATAATTCACCCCTCCACTTT.

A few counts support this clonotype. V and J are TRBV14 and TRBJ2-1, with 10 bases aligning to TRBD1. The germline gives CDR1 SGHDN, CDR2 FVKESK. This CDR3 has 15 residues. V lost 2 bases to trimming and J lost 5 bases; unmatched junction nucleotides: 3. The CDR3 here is CASSQWDRGNNEQFF. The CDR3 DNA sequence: TGTGCCAGCAGCCAATGGGACAGGGGCAACAATGAGCAGTTCTTC.

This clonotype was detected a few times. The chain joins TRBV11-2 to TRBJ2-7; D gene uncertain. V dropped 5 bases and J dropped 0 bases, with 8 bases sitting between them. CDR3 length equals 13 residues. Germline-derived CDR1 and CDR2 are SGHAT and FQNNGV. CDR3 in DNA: TGTGCCAGCAGCGACGCAGACTCCTACGAGCAGTACTTC. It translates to CASSDADSYEQYF.

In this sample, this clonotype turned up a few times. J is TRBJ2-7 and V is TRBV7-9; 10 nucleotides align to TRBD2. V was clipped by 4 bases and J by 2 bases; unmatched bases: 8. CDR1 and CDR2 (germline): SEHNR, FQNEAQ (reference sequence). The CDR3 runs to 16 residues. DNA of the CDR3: TGTGCCAGCAGCTCAGCACTAGCGGGATACACCTACGAGCAGTACTTC. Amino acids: CASSSALAGYTYEQYF.